This T cell receptor (beta chain) was profiled in a study of blood T cell repertoires in COVID-19. Study overall: The United States, Italy and Spain were the sources of the acute and convalescent COVID-19 samples.

The assay was immunoSEQ multiplex PCR, and TCRdb's table has in-frame clones only and misses some. The table lists 200,000 to 250,000 clones, around 90% of them singletons. Participant ages covered about 18 to 89 years across about two dozen US areas. A case of COVID-19 had been met by exposed participants within 2 weeks before study entry. The CDR3 is 16 amino acids. CDR1 LGHNA and CDR2 YNFKEQ come from the germline V gene. Losses at the gene ends were 4 bases for V and 0 bases for J; bases not matched to a gene: 7. J is TRBJ2-5 and V is TRBV4-2, with TRBD1 identical over 8 bases. The sequencing sample was made of PBMCs or T cells enriched from blood (not recorded which). This sequence originates from a man aged 30 to 39 who had been exposed to COVID-19. As DNA, the CDR3 is TGTGCCAGCAGCCCGTCCGGGACAGGTAACCAAGAGACCCAGTACTTC. Its protein product is CASSPSGTGNQETQYF.